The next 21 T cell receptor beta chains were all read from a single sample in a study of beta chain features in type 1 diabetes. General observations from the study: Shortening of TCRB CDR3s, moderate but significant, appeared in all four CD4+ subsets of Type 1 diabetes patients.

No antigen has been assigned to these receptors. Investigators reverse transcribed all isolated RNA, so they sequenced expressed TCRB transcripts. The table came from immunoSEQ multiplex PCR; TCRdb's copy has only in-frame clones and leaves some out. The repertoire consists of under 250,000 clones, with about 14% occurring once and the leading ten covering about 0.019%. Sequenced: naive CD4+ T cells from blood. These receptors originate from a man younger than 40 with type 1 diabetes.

The CDR3: CASSPGQAAYEQYF. The CDR3 nucleotides read TGTGCCAGCAGCCCGGGACAGGCCGCCTACGAGCAGTACTTC. The chain joins TRBV7-6 to TRBJ2-7, with 8 nucleotides matching TRBD1. This CDR3 region has 14 residues. V lost 5 bases to trimming and J lost 2 bases; unmatched junction nucleotides: 5. Germline V lookup: CDR1 SGHVS, CDR2 FNYEAQ.

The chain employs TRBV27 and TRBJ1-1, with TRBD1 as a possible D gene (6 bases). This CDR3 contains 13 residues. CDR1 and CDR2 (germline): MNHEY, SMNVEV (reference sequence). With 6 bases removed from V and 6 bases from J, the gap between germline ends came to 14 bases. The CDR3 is CASRQWDTPEAFF. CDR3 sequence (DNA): TGTGCCAGCAGACAATGGGACACCCCTGAAGCTTTCTTT.

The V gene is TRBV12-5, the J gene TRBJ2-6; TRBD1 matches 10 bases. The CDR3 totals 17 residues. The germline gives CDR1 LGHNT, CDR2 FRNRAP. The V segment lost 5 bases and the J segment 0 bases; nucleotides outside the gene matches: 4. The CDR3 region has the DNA TGTGCTAGTGGTCCGGGACAGGGGAACTCTGGGGCCAACGTCCTGACTTTC. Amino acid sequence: CASGPGQGNSGANVLTF.

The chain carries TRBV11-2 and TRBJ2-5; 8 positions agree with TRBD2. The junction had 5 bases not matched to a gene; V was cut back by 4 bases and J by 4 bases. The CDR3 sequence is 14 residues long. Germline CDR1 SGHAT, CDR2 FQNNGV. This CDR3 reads CASSSSGGGETQYF. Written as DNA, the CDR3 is TGTGCCAGCAGCTCGAGCGGGGGTGGAGAGACCCAGTACTTC.

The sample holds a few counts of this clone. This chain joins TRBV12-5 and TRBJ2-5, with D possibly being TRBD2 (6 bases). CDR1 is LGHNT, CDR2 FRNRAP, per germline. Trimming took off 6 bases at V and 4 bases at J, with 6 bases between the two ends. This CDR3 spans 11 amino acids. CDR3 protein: CASGGGETQYF. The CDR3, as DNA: TGTGCTAGTGGGGGGGGAGAGACCCAGTACTTC.

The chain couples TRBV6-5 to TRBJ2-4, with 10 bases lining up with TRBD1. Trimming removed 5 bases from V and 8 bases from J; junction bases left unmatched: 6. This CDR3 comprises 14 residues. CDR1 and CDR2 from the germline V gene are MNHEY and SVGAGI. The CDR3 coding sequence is TGTGCCAGCAGTAGGGGGGACAGGGGTTACATTCAGTACTTC. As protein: CASSRGDRGYIQYF.

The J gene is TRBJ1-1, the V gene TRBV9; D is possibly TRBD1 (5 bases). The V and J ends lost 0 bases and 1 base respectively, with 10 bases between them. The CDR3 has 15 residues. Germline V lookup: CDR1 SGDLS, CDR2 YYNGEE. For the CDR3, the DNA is TGTGCCAGCAGCGTAGGATTAGGGGAGAACACTGAAGCTTTCTTT. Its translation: CASSVGLGENTEAFF.

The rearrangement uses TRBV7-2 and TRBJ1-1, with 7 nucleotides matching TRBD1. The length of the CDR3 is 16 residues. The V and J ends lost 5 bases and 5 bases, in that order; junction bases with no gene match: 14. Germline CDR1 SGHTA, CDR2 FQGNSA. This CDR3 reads CASSPADRVGRTEAFF. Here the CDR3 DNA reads TGTGCCAGCAGCCCAGCTGACAGGGTGGGACGGACTGAAGCTTTCTTT.

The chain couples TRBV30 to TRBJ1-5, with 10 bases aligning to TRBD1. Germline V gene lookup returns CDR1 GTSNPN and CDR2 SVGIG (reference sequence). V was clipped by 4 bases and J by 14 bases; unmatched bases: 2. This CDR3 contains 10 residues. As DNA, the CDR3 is TGTGCCTGGACTGGGACAGGGGAGCATTTT. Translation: CAWTGTGEHF. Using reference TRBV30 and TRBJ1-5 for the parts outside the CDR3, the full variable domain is SQTIHQWPATLVQPVGSPLSLECTVEGTSNPNLYWYRQAAGRGLQLLFYSVGIGQISSEVPQNLSASRPQDRQFILSSKKLLLSDSGFYLCAWTGTGEHFGDGTRLSIL.

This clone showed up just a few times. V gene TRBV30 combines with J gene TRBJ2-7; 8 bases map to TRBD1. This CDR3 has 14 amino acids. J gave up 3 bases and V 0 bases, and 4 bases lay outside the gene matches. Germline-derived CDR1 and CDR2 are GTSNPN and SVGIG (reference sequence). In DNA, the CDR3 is TGTGCCTGGAGTGTGGGACAGGCTATCTACGAGCAGTACTTC. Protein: CAWSVGQAIYEQYF.

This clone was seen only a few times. Here the CDR3 DNA reads TGTGCCATCAGTGAGAAAGCGGGATCCGAAGCTTTCTTT. Protein product: CAISEKAGSEAFF. The J gene is TRBJ1-1, the V gene TRBV10-3, with D unresolved. The germline V gene encodes CDR1 ENHRY and CDR2 SYGVKD. CDR3 length equals 13 residues. V lost 2 bases and J lost 8, with 12 bases in between.

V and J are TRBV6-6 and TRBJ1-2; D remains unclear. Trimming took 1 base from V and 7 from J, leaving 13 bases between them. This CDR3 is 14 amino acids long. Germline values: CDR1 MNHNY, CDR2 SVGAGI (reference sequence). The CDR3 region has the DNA TGTGCCAGCAGTTACTTGTCGGGAGGCGGTGGCTACACCTTC. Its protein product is CASSYLSGGGGYTF.

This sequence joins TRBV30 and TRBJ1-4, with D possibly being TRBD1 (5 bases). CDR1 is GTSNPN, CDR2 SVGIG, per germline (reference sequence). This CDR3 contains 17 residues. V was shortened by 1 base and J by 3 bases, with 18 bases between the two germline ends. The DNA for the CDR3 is TGTGCCTGGAGTGGCGACCGGGGCCGGGGGGCTAATGAAAAACTGTTTTTT. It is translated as CAWSGDRGRGANEKLFF.

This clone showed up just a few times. This CDR3 is CASRYGQATAEAFF. The CDR3 nucleotides read TGTGCCAGCAGATATGGACAGGCGACCGCTGAAGCTTTCTTT. The chain couples TRBV7-9 to TRBJ1-1, with 7 bases matching TRBD1. The V gene end was trimmed by 6 bases and the J gene end by 6 bases; junction bases not matched to a gene: 10. CDR3 length equals 14 residues. Germline-derived CDR1 and CDR2 are SEHNR and FQNEAQ (reference sequence).

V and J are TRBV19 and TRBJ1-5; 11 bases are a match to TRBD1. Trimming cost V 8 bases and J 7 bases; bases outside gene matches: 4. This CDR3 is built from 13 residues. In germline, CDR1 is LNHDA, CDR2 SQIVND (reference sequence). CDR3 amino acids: CASVGQGEQPQHF. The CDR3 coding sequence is TGTGCCAGTGTGGGACAGGGGGAGCAGCCCCAGCATTTT.

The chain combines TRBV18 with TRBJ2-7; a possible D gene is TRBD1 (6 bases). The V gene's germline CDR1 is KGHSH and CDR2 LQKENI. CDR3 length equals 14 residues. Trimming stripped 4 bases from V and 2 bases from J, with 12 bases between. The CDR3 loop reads CASSHPGQTYEQYF. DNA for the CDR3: TGTGCCAGCTCACACCCGGGACAAACCTACGAGCAGTACTTC.

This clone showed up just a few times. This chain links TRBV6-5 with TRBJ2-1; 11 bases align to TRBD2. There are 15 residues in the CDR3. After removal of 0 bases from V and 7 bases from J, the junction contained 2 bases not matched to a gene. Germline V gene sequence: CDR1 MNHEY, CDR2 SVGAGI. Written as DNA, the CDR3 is TGTGCCAGCAGTTACTCGCCTAGCGGGAGGAATGAGCAGTTCTTC. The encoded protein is CASSYSPSGRNEQFF.

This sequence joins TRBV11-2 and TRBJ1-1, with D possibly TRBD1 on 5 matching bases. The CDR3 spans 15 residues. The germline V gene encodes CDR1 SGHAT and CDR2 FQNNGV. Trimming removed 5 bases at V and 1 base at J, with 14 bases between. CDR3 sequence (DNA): TGTGCCAGCAGCGGGCTGCGGGGGAAGAACACTGAAGCTTTCTTT. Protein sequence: CASSGLRGKNTEAFF.

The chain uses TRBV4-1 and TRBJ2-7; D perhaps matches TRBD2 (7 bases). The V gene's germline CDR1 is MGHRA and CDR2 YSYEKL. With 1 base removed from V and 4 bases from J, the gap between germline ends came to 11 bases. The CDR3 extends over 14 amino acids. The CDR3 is CASSQGGGLYEQYF. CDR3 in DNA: TGCGCCAGCAGCCAAGGGGGGGGCTTGTACGAGCAGTACTTC.

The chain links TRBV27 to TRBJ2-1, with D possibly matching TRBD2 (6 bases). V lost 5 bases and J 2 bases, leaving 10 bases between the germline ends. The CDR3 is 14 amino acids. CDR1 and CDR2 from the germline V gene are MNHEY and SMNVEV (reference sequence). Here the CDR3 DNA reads TGTGCCAGCAGTCCGATAGCGGCCTACAATGAGCAGTTCTTC. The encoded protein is CASSPIAAYNEQFF.

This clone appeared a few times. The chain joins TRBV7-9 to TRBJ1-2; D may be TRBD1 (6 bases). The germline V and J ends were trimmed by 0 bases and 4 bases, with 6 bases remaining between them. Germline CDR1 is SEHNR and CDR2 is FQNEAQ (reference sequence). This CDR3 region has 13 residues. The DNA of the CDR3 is TGTGCCAGCAGCTTAGCGGACAGCTATGGCTACACCTTC. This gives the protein CASSLADSYGYTF. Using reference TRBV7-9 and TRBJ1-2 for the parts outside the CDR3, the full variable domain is DTGVSQNPRHKITKRGQNVTFRCDPISEHNRLYWYRQTLGQGPEFLTYFQNEAQLEKSRLLSDRFSAERPKGSFSTLEIQRTEQGDSAMYLCASSLADSYGYTFGSGTRLTVV.